The clone carrying this T cell receptor (beta chain) was observed a few times. The data belong to a study of blood T cells in healthy people across ages. The second PCR ran about 6 to 11 cycles with a sample-barcoded 5' primer and J-beta primers. TCRdb re-derived calls from the 5' RACE reads in MiXCR, one entry per CDR3 protein. Among 850,000 to 1,100,000 distinct CDR3 sequences listed, 35% to 40% were seen once. CDR3 length: 15 residues. In germline, CDR1 is SEHNR, CDR2 FQNEAQ (reference sequence). Deletions cut 4 bases from V and 7 bases from J, with 14 bases between. This TCR was recovered from a man younger than 35 in good health. Material for sequencing was blood. The V and J genes are TRBV7-9 and TRBJ1-6; no reliable D call. The CDR3 loop reads CASSSSSGENSPLHF. In nucleotides, the CDR3 is TGTGCCAGCAGCTCCTCTTCGGGTGAGAATTCACCCCTCCACTTT. The entire variable domain, with the rest obtained from reference TRBV7-9 and TRBJ1-6, is as follows: DTGVSQNPRHKITKRGQNVTFRCDPISEHNRLYWYRQTLGQGPEFLTYFQNEAQLEKSRLLSDRFSAERPKGSFSTLEIQRTEQGDSAMYLCASSSSSGENSPLHFGNGTRLTVT.